This record concerns one T cell receptor (beta chain) sequence. This entry comes from a study of CD8 T cells in Susac syndrome. Reverse transcription used roughly 0.45 to 1 ug RNA and random hexamers. TCR beta CDR3 was amplified by immunoSEQ covering 54 Vbeta and 13 Jbeta. In TCRdb, the immunoSEQ multiplex PCR reads were re-called with MiXCR into one record per CDR3 protein. The sample contains about 240,000 distinct CDR3 sequences, about 95% of which appear only once. Trimming took 2 bases from V and 7 from J, leaving 12 bases between them. This CDR3 region has 14 residues. Germline V gives CDR1 MGHDK, CDR2 SYGVNS. Definite or probable Susac syndrome was diagnosed using recently defined diagnostic criteria.

Sequenced material: CD4+ T cells from PBMCs. The chain couples TRBV25-1 to TRBJ2-4; possibly TRBD2 for D (6 bases). The receptor comes from a human donor with Susac syndrome. CDR3 in amino acids: CASSEGTGGNIQYF. CDR3 DNA sequence: TGTGCCAGCAGTGAAGGGACTGGGGGGAACATTCAGTACTTC.